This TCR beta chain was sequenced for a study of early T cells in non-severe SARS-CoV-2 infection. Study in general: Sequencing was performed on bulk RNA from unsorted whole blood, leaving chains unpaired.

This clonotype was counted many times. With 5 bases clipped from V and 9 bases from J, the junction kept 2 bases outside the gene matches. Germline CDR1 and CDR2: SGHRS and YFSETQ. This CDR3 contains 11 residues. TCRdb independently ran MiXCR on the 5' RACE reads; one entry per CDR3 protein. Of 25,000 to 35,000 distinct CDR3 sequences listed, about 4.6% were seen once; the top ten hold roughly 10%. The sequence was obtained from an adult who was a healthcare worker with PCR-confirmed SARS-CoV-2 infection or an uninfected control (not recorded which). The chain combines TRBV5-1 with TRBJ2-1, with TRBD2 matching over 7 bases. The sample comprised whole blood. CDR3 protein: CASRGGGEQFF. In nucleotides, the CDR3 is TGCGCCAGCAGGGGCGGGGGTGAGCAGTTCTTC.